Listed below are T cell receptor beta chains from one sample, sequenced in a study of siplizumab effects on memory and regulatory T cells. Here immunoSEQ multiplex PCR was the method, and the copy in TCRdb shows in-frame clones only, minus some. The data contain about 52,000 clones, 95% to 97% of them singletons. The sequencing sample was made of naive CD4+ T cells sorted from blood. Receptors originate from a human donor in good health. Each CDR3 is given with its conserved first and last residue. D genes are given only for firm matches. Rows give clone size only sometimes, using once, few, many, or a class for an expanded clone.

j_call,d_call,v_call,clone_size,cdr3_nt,cdr3_aa
TRBJ1-5,NA,TRBV21-1,NA,TGTGCCAGCAGCAAAGACGGCGTGGGGCCCCAGCATTTT,CASSKDGVGPQHF
TRBJ1-1,NA,TRBV29-1,NA,TGCAGCGTTGTTAGGGTCACTGAAGCTTTCTTT,CSVVRVTEAFF
TRBJ2-2,NA,TRBV6-5,NA,TGTGCCAGCAGTTACTCGGGGGTCACCGGGGAGCTGTTTTTT,CASSYSGVTGELFF
TRBJ2-7,NA,TRBV5-1,NA,TGCGCCAGCAGCTTGGACGAGGGTAAGCCCTACGAGCAGTACTTC,CASSLDEGKPYEQYF
TRBJ2-3,NA,TRBV7-3,NA,TGTGCCAGCAGCTTAGGGGGACCGAGGGATACGCAGTATTTT,CASSLGGPRDTQYF
TRBJ2-3,TRBD2,TRBV7-6,NA,TGTGCCAGCAGCCCTAGCGGGAGCGGCACAGATACGCAGTATTTT,CASSPSGSGTDTQYF
TRBJ2-3,TRBD2,TRBV7-3,NA,TGTGCCAGCAGCTTGCTAGCGGGAGAAGGTGGCACAGATACGCAGTATTTT,CASSLLAGEGGTDTQYF
TRBJ2-1,TRBD2,TRBV11-2,NA,TGTGCCAGCAGCTTAGCGCTAGCGGGAGTCATTGAGCAGTTCTTC,CASSLALAGVIEQFF
TRBJ2-3,NA,TRBV4-1,NA,TGCGCCAGCAGCCAAGTAGGGAGCACAGATACGCAGTATTTT,CASSQVGSTDTQYF
TRBJ1-5,TRBD1,TRBV7-8,NA,TGTGCCAGCAGCTCCCGTACCGGGACAGGGAATCAGCCCCAGCATTTT,CASSSRTGTGNQPQHF
TRBJ1-2,TRBD1,TRBV7-9,NA,TGTGCCAGCAGGCGGACCGGGACAGGCCCTAGCTATGGCTACACCTTC,CASRRTGTGPSYGYTF
TRBJ1-5,NA,TRBV4-3,NA,TGCGCCAGCAGCCAAGAACGGCAGAATCAGCCCCAGCATTTT,CASSQERQNQPQHF
TRBJ2-5,NA,TRBV7-2,NA,TGTGCCAGCAGCTTGGAAAGGGGAGAGACCCAGTACTTC,CASSLERGETQYF
TRBJ1-1,TRBD1,TRBV10-3,NA,TGTGCCATCAGTGAGTCGACAGGGGCCACTGAAGCTTTCTTT,CAISESTGATEAFF
TRBJ2-3,NA,TRBV30,NA,TGTGCCTGGAGCGAGGGCGTAGTCGACGCGCAGTATTTT,CAWSEGVVDAQYF
TRBJ2-5,NA,TRBV5-5,NA,TGTGCCAGCAGCTCCCGGGACGGACCTGGGACCCAGTACTTC,CASSSRDGPGTQYF
TRBJ2-2,NA,TRBV7-8,NA,TGTGCCAGCAGCATGACCACAGGAGACACCGGGGAGCTGTTTTTT,CASSMTTGDTGELFF
TRBJ1-5,NA,TRBV5-4,NA,TGTGCCAGCAGCTTGGGGGGAGGCAATCAGCCCCAGCATTTT,CASSLGGGNQPQHF
TRBJ1-3,TRBD1,TRBV5-4,NA,TGTGCCAGCAGCTTGTCCAGGGGGCTTGGAAACACCATATATTTT,CASSLSRGLGNTIYF
TRBJ1-4,NA,TRBV4-2,NA,TGTGCCAGCAGCCAACCGGGTTTGGGGGAAAAACTGTTTTTT,CASSQPGLGEKLFF
TRBJ2-7,TRBD1,TRBV7-2,NA,TGTGCCAGCAGCTTCGACAGGGGACCTTCCTACGAGCAGTACTTC,CASSFDRGPSYEQYF
TRBJ2-1,TRBD2,TRBV19,NA,TGTGCCAGTGGACTAGCGGGAGGGAGTGAGCAGTTCTTC,CASGLAGGSEQFF
TRBJ2-7,NA,TRBV19,NA,TGTGCCAGTAGTCTCGGATACGAGCAGTACTTC,CASSLGYEQYF
TRBJ2-2,TRBD2,TRBV7-7,NA,TGTGCTAGCAGCTCGACTAGCGGCACTCGGCTCACCGGGGAGCTGTTTTTT,CASSSTSGTRLTGELFF
TRBJ1-1,NA,TRBV11-2,NA,TGTGCCAGCAGCTTGATCCGGGTGGCCGAAGCTTTCTTT,CASSLIRVAEAFF
TRBJ1-2,TRBD1,TRBV18,NA,TGTGCCAGCTCACGAGATGAGGGACAGCAACCGGCAGATGCCTTC,CASSRDEGQQPADAF
TRBJ2-3,NA,TRBV29-1,NA,TGCAGCGTTGAAGGAGAGGGGGGGACAGATACGCAGTATTTT,CSVEGEGGTDTQYF
TRBJ2-1,TRBD2,TRBV30,NA,TGTGCCTGGAGTGTACGACTAGCGGGGGGTAATGAGCAGTTCTTC,CAWSVRLAGGNEQFF
TRBJ1-5,NA,TRBV10-3,NA,TGTGCCATCAGTCGGCACGGGCCGGGGGAAAGCAATCAGCCCCAGCATTTT,CAISRHGPGESNQPQHF
TRBJ2-5,TRBD1,TRBV6-6,NA,TGTGCCAGCTGTCGACAGGGACAGGAGACCCAGTACTTC,CASCRQGQETQYF
TRBJ2-7,TRBD1,TRBV7-3,NA,TGTGCCAGCAGCGAAGGTCCGGGACAGGGCTACGAGCAGTACTTC,CASSEGPGQGYEQYF
TRBJ1-1,NA,TRBV12-5,NA,TGTGCTAGTGGTTTGCCCCAAGCTTTCTTT,CASGLPQAFF
TRBJ1-5,NA,TRBV19,NA,TGTGCCAGTAGTATCGGCAGGGGCGGTCAGCCCCAGCATTTT,CASSIGRGGQPQHF
TRBJ1-5,TRBD1,TRBV7-2,NA,TGTGCCAGCAGACGAAATCAGGGGGCGCGATTCCCCCAGCATTTT,CASRRNQGARFPQHF
TRBJ2-7,NA,TRBV12-2,NA,TGTGCAAGTCGCTTAGATTGCCTTTTTAGGGGATTC,CASRLDCLFRGF
TRBJ1-2,NA,TRBV19,NA,TGTGCCAGTAGTATAACAATTAACTATGGCTACACCTTC,CASSITINYGYTF
TRBJ2-7,NA,TRBV6-4,NA,TGTGCCAAGGACTCGGACAGAGGGGAACTCAGCTCCTACGAGCAGTACTTC,CAKDSDRGELSSYEQYF
TRBJ1-1,TRBD1,TRBV6-6,NA,TGTGCCAGCAGTCGACAGGGAATGAACACTGAAGCTTTCTTT,CASSRQGMNTEAFF
TRBJ2-5,TRBD1,TRBV13,once,TGTGCCAGCAGCTCGGGGACAGGGGGCATCATGCACGTGACCCAGTACTTC,CASSSGTGGIMHVTQYF
TRBJ1-2,TRBD1,TRBV5-4,once,TGTGCCAGCAGTCGGACAGGGGGCGACTATGGCTACACCTTC,CASSRTGGDYGYTF
TRBJ2-7,NA,TRBV18,NA,TGTGCCAGCTCACCGAGGACGGACTCCTACGAGCAGTACTTC,CASSPRTDSYEQYF
TRBJ2-3,NA,TRBV6-5,NA,TGTGCCAGCAGTTATATCGGGGCGCAGTATTTT,CASSYIGAQYF
TRBJ1-5,NA,TRBV19,NA,TGTGCCAGTAGTCAAACGGCGGGGAGTGGTCAGCCCCAGCATTTT,CASSQTAGSGQPQHF
TRBJ2-2,TRBD2,TRBV14,once,TGTGCCAGCAGCCCCATAGCGGGAGGGACCGGGGAGCTGTTTTTT,CASSPIAGGTGELFF
TRBJ1-1,NA,TRBV28,NA,TGTGCCAGCAGAAAGGGGGGAACGGTCACTGAAGCTTTCTTT,CASRKGGTVTEAFF
TRBJ2-5,NA,TRBV6-5,once,TGTGCCAGCAGTTACAGGCTGGGGGCGGGTGAGACCCAGTACTTC,CASSYRLGAGETQYF
TRBJ2-3,NA,TRBV5-1,NA,TGCGCCAGCAGCAAACCGGGGCCTTTGACAGATACGCAGTATTTT,CASSKPGPLTDTQYF
TRBJ1-2,NA,TRBV2,NA,TGTGCCAGCAGTGCAGAAACCTTGATAGACTACACCTTC,CASSAETLIDYTF
TRBJ1-1,NA,TRBV6-5,NA,TGTGCCAGCAGTCTAACAATGAACACTGAAGCTTTCTTT,CASSLTMNTEAFF
TRBJ1-1,TRBD1,TRBV18,medium-sized,TGTGCCAGCTCACCTAAGGGGGCGGGATCGAACACTGAAGCTTTCTTT,CASSPKGAGSNTEAFF
TRBJ1-2,NA,TRBV7-2,NA,TGTGCCAGCAGCGGAGGGGAAATTGGCTACACCTTC,CASSGGEIGYTF
TRBJ1-5,NA,TRBV15,NA,TGTGCCACCAGCAGAGCGGGGGCCTGGAATCAGCCCCAGCATTTT,CATSRAGAWNQPQHF
TRBJ2-5,NA,TRBV2,NA,TGTGCCAGCAGGGCCTCCCATCAAGAGACCCAGTACTTC,CASRASHQETQYF
TRBJ1-4,TRBD1,TRBV7-2,once,TGTGCCAGCAGCTGGGACAGGGCTTATAATGAAAAACTGTTTTTT,CASSWDRAYNEKLFF
TRBJ2-1,TRBD2,TRBV28,NA,TGTGCCAGCAGTTTCCCCCAACTAGCGGGAGAAAATGAGCAGTTCTTC,CASSFPQLAGENEQFF
TRBJ2-7,TRBD1,TRBV28,once,TGTGCCAGCAGTTCGCCCGGGACAGGGCGAAGGCAGTACTTC,CASSSPGTGRRQYF